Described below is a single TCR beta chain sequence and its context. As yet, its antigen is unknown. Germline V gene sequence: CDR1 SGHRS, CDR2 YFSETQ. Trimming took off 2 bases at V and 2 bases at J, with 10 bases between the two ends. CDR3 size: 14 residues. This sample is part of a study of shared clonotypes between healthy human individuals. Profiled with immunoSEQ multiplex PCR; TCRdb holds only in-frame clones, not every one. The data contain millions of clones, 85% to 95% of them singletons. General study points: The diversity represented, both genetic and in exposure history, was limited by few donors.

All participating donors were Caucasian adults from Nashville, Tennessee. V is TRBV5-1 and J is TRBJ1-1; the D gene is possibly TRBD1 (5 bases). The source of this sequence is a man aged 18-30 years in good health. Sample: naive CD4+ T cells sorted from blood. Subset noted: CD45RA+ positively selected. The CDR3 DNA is TGCGCCAGCAGCTTTGCAGGGTTTAACACTGAAGCTTTCTTT. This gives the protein CASSFAGFNTEAFF.